The 5 T cell receptor beta chains below come from one sample, sequenced in a study of beta chain features in type 1 diabetes. The entirety of the isolated RNA underwent reverse transcription, so expressed TCRB transcripts were sequenced. Clones were sequenced by immunoSEQ multiplex PCR, and TCRdb holds only the in-frame ones, with some missing. The sample records roughly 400,000 clones, approximately 15% being singletons. The sequenced sample was naive CD4+ T cells from blood. These TCRs come from a young woman in good health.

This clone was seen more than once but under ten times. This chain connects TRBV25-1 to TRBJ2-6; TRBD1 matches 7 bases. Germline CDR1 and CDR2: MGHDK and SYGVNS. CDR3 length: 16 residues. Trimming took 4 bases from V and 4 from J; bases not matched to a gene: 7. CDR3 in DNA: TGTGCCAGCAGTGGCGGCAGGGGGTGGGGGGCCAACGTCCTGACTTTC. Translated, it gives CASSGGRGWGANVLTF.

In this sample, this clone turned up a few times. In the same sample, other DNA sequences code for this CDR3. The chain links TRBV11-2 to TRBJ1-2, with D possibly TRBD1 on 6 matching bases. Germline assignment: CDR1 SGHAT and CDR2 FQNNGV. The CDR3 is 13 residues long. V was shortened by 5 bases and J by 2 bases, with 9 bases between the two germline ends. This CDR3 reads CASSPGQNYGYTF. The DNA for the CDR3 is TGTGCCAGCAGCCCCGGACAGAACTATGGCTACACCTTC.

V and J are TRBV11-2 and TRBJ2-1; 12 bases match TRBD2. The CDR3 runs to 17 residues. Germline V gene sequence: CDR1 SGHAT, CDR2 FQNNGV. The V gene end was trimmed by 1 base and the J gene end by 8 bases; junction bases not matched to a gene: 9. The CDR3 is CASSLGPSGRVLDEQFF. In DNA, the CDR3 is TGTGCCAGCAGCTTAGGGCCTAGCGGGAGGGTGTTGGATGAGCAGTTCTTC.

The chain couples TRBV7-9 to TRBJ1-1; 10 bases map to TRBD1. Germline V lookup: CDR1 SEHNR, CDR2 FQNEAQ (reference sequence). This CDR3 is 16 amino acids long. V lost 1 base to trimming and J lost 7 bases; unmatched junction nucleotides: 9. The DNA of the CDR3 is TGTGCCAGCAGCTTAGGAGGGACAGGGGTCGGTGGTGAAGCTTTCTTT. Its translation: CASSLGGTGVGGEAFF.

Only a few counts were recorded for this clone. V usage is TRBV7-6 and J usage is TRBJ2-7; D possibly corresponds to TRBD2 (6 bases). Germline V CDR1 and CDR2: SGHVS, FNYEAQ. Trimming removed 1 base from V and 0 bases from J, with 10 bases in between. This CDR3 region has 15 residues. The CDR3 region is CASSLGAGPSYEQYF. DNA for the CDR3: TGTGCCAGCAGCTTAGGGGCGGGGCCCTCCTACGAGCAGTACTTC.